This entry lists 17 T cell receptor beta chains sequenced from one sample in a study of cytotoxic CD8 clonotypes in ibrutinib-treated CLL. Sequencing used immunoSEQ multiplex PCR; TCRdb keeps in-frame clones, though not all of them. The data show about 60,000 clones, around 60% seen once. Source: PBMCs, taken after 24 months of ibrutinib treatment. Source of these receptors: a human donor with chronic lymphocytic leukemia.

This clone was observed at least ten times. V and J are TRBV18 and TRBJ1-2; D is uncertain. Deletions cut 1 base from V and 2 bases from J, with 5 bases between. This CDR3 spans 13 amino acids. Germline CDR1 and CDR2: KGHSH and LQKENI. This chain's CDR3 is CASSPQGNYGYTF. CDR3 nucleotide sequence: TGTGCCAGCTCACCACAGGGAAACTATGGCTACACCTTC.

This clone appeared once. The CDR3 region is CASSQIAGAGLYEQYF. The CDR3, as DNA: TGTGCCAGCAGTCAAATAGCGGGAGCAGGGCTCTACGAGCAGTACTTC. The V call is TRBV27, the J call TRBJ2-7; 9 positions match TRBD2. V was pared by 5 bases and J by 3 bases, with 11 bases of the junction left unmatched. Germline V gene data show CDR1 as MNHEY and CDR2 as SMNVEV (reference sequence). The CDR3 is 16 amino acids.

A single count supports this clone. The J gene is TRBJ2-5, the V gene TRBV5-1; D is unclear. The CDR3 is made up of 15 amino acids. Germline lookup yields CDR1 SGHRS and CDR2 YFSETQ. Trimming pared 4 bases from V and 2 bases from J, leaving 15 bases between. CDR3 region: CASSQDGALQETQYF. The CDR3 bases are TGCGCCAGCAGCCAGGACGGAGCTCTTCAAGAGACCCAGTACTTC.

V is TRBV27 and J is TRBJ2-3; TRBD2 might be the D (6 bases). Germline CDR1 is MNHEY and CDR2 is SMNVEV (reference sequence). The CDR3 length is 14 residues. Trimming stripped 6 bases from V and 5 bases from J, with 15 bases between. CDR3 in DNA: TGTGCCAGCAGCGCGGGGCGGGGATTAGATACGCAGTATTTT. Encoded protein: CASSAGRGLDTQYF.

DNA of the CDR3: TGTGCCAGCAGCTTACTAGCGGGGGGGCCCAGAGATACGCAGTATTTT. Translation: CASSLLAGGPRDTQYF. This sequence joins TRBV7-8 and TRBJ2-3, with 12 bases lining up with TRBD2. Trimming at V came to 2 bases and at J to 5 bases, leaving 5 bases not matched to a gene. Germline CDR1 SGHVS, CDR2 FQNEAQ. This CDR3 contains 16 residues.

This rearrangement joins TRBV5-6 to TRBJ1-1, with D maybe TRBD1 (6 bases). This CDR3 comprises 16 residues. The V and J ends lost 0 bases and 5 bases respectively, with 17 bases between them. The germline V gene has CDR1 SGHDT and CDR2 YYEEEE. The CDR3 loop is CASSLVRGAGGTEAFF. In DNA, the CDR3 is TGTGCCAGCAGCTTGGTGCGGGGGGCGGGTGGAACTGAAGCTTTCTTT.

The chain recombines TRBV2 with TRBJ2-5; TRBD2 agrees at 14 bases. Germline CDR1 reads SNHLY; CDR2 reads FYNNEI. This CDR3 region has 15 residues. With 6 bases clipped from V and 3 bases from J, the junction kept 3 bases outside the gene matches. The CDR3 spells CASRRGLAGEETQYF. The CDR3 nucleotides read TGTGCCAGCAGGAGGGGACTAGCGGGAGAAGAGACCCAGTACTTC.

This chain links TRBV28 with TRBJ2-5; the match to TRBD2 covers 7 bases. The CDR3 runs 16 residues. From germline, CDR1 is MDHEN and CDR2 SYDVKM. The junction had 11 bases not matched to a gene; V was cut back by 7 bases and J by 0 bases. CDR3 sequence (DNA): TGTGCCAGCAACCAAGCTGGTGGGACTAACCAAGAGACCCAGTACTTC. Its protein product is CASNQAGGTNQETQYF. The whole variable domain, remainder taken from reference TRBV28 and TRBJ2-5, is DVKVTQSSRYLVKRTGEKVFLECVQDMDHENMFWYRQDPGLGLRLIYFSYDVKMKEKGDIPEGYSVSREKKERFSLILESASTNQTSMYLCASNQAGGTNQETQYFGPGTRLLVL.

CDR3 coding DNA: TGTGCCACCAGCAGAGACCCACCGGGACTTGGTAGTGAGCAGTTCTTC. Protein sequence: CATSRDPPGLGSEQFF. The rearrangement uses TRBV15 and TRBJ2-1; D may be TRBD2 (6 bases). V was clipped by 0 bases and J by 9 bases, with 18 bases between them. In germline, CDR1 is LNHNV, CDR2 YYDKDF (reference sequence). There are 16 residues in the CDR3.

At least ten counts were recorded for this clone. The chain uses TRBV28 and TRBJ2-1, with 8 bases fitting TRBD2. Germline values: CDR1 MDHEN, CDR2 SYDVKM. The CDR3 is 13 amino acids. V shed 2 bases and J 8 bases; nucleotides not matched to a gene: 2. CDR3 DNA sequence: TGTGCCAGCAGTTTAGGCGGGAGGCATGAGCAGTTCTTC. Translation gives CASSLGGRHEQFF.

The V and J genes are TRBV4-2 and TRBJ2-1, with no clear D. The CDR3 extends over 17 amino acids. CDR1 is LGHNA, CDR2 YNFKEQ, per germline. Between the trimmed V and J ends, which lost 0 bases and 2 bases, there was a span of 14 bases. The CDR3 DNA follows: TGTGCCAGCAGCCAAGATGGGTCCAGAATAGCCTACAATGAGCAGTTCTTC. Encoded protein: CASSQDGSRIAYNEQFF.

V usage is TRBV28 and J usage is TRBJ1-1; the D is unclear. CDR1 MDHEN and CDR2 SYDVKM come from the germline V gene. Trimming took off 6 bases at V and 8 bases at J, with 10 bases between the two ends. This CDR3 contains 11 residues. CDR3 loop: CASSQRPEAFF. The CDR3 DNA reads as TGTGCCAGCAGCCAGAGACCAGAAGCTTTCTTT.

This sequence joins TRBV11-1 and TRBJ2-5; tentative D call: TRBD1 (6 bases). The germline V gene has CDR1 SGHAT and CDR2 FQDESV (reference sequence). Trimming shortened V by 5 bases and J by 2 bases, and 18 bases separated the two germline ends. The CDR3 runs 16 residues. The CDR3 loop is CASSLSQGLMQETQYF. CDR3 DNA sequence: TGTGCCAGCAGCCTTTCGCAGGGGCTTATGCAAGAGACCCAGTACTTC. The full variable domain, in which reference TRBV11-1 and TRBJ2-5 provide the parts outside the CDR3, is EAEVAQSPRYKITEKSQAVAFWCDPISGHATLYWYRQILGQGPELLVQFQDESVVDDSQLPKDRFSAERLKGVDSTLKIQPAELGDSAMYLCASSLSQGLMQETQYFGPGTRLLVL.

This rearrangement joins TRBV7-6 to TRBJ2-5, with D unclear. CDR3 length: 15 residues. The V gene lost 1 base and the J gene lost 2 bases, with 11 bases spanning the gap. Germline assignment: CDR1 SGHVS and CDR2 FNYEAQ. DNA for the CDR3: TGTGCCAGCAGCTTAGACCCGCCGCCTCAAGAGACCCAGTACTTC. Residues: CASSLDPPPQETQYF.

In this sample, this clone turned up a few times. The chain is built from TRBV29-1 and TRBJ2-3, with 8 bases lining up with TRBD2. V shed 8 bases, J shed 4 bases, and the junction held 8 bases outside the gene matches. CDR1 and CDR2 (germline): SQVTM, ANQGSEA. CDR3 length: 13 residues. Here the CDR3 reads CSTSSGRADTQYF. The CDR3, as DNA: TGCAGCACCTCGAGCGGGAGAGCAGATACGCAGTATTTT.

The chain has TRBV5-1 and TRBJ2-1; D is unresolved. Germline V lookup: CDR1 SGHRS, CDR2 YFSETQ. V was shortened by 0 bases and J by 8 bases, with 12 bases between the two germline ends. This CDR3 is built from 14 residues. CDR3 nucleotides: TGCGCCAGCAGCTTGGAGGGTACTGCAGATGAGCAGTTCTTC. Its translation: CASSLEGTADEQFF.

This clone was seen at least ten times. The chain has TRBV30 and TRBJ1-4; 7 bases fit TRBD1. CDR1 and CDR2 from the germline V gene are GTSNPN and SVGIG (reference sequence). V gave up 3 bases and J gave up 3 bases; unmatched junction bases: 7. The CDR3 is 15 amino acids. CDR3 residues: CAWRGQWNSNEKLFF. The CDR3 DNA is TGTGCCTGGAGGGGACAGTGGAACTCTAATGAAAAACTGTTTTTT.